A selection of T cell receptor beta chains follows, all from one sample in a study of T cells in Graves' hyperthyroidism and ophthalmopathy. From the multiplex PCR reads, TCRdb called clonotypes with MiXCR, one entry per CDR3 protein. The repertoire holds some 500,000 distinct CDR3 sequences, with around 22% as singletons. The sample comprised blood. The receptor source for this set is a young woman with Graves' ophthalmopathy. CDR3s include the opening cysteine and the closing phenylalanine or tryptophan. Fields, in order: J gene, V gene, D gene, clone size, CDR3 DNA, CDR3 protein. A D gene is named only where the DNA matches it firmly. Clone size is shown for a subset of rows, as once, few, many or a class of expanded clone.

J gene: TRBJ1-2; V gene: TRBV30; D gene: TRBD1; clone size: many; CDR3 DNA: TGTGCCTGGAGTGAGGACAGGGGGCGCGTCTACACCTTC; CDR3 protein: CAWSEDRGRVYTF
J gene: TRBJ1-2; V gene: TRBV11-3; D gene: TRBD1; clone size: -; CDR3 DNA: TGTGCCAGCAGCTTACTGGGACAGGGACTGGGTGGCTACACCTTC; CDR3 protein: CASSLLGQGLGGYTF
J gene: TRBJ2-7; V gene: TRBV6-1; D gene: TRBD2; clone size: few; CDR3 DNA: TGTGCCAGCATAGGCCTAGCGGCTTCCTACGAGCAGTACTTC; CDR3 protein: CASIGLAASYEQYF
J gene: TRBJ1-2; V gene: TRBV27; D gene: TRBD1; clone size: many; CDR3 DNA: TGTGCCAGCAGTCTTAGGGGACAGGGGAACTATGGCTACACCTTC; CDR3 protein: CASSLRGQGNYGYTF
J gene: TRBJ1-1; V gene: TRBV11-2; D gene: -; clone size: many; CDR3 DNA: TGTGCCAGCAGCTTCCAGGCCACCCTAGAAGCTTTCTTT; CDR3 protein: CASSFQATLEAFF
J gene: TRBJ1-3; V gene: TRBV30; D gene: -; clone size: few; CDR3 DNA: TGTGCCTGGAGTGTATTTGGCGGACAAAAGGGGGGAAACACCATATATTTT; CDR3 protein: CAWSVFGGQKGGNTIYF
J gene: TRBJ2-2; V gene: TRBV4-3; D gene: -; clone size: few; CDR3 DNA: TGCGCCAGCAGCCAAGAACCAGGGTTCACCGGGGAGCTGTTTTTT; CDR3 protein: CASSQEPGFTGELFF
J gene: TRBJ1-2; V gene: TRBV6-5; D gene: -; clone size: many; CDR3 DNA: TGTGCCAGCAGGTGGGGATCCGCTAACTATGGCTACACCTTC; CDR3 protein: CASRWGSANYGYTF
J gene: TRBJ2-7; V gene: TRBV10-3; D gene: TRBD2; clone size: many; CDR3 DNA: TGTGCCATCAGCGGGACTAGAGTCTACGAGCAGTACTTC; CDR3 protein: CAISGTRVYEQYF
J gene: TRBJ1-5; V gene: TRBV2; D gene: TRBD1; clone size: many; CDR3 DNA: TGTGCCAGCAGCGGGGACAGGGATCAGCCCCAGCATTTT; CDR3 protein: CASSGDRDQPQHF
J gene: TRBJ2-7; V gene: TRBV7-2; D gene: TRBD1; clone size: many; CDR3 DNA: TGTGCCAGCAGCTTAGGCCGACAGGGGATAAACGAGCAGTACTTC; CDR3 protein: CASSLGRQGINEQYF
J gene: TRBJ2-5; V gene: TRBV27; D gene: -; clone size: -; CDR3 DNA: TGTGCCAGCCGAACCTATGGGGAGACCCAGTACTTC; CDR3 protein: CASRTYGETQYF
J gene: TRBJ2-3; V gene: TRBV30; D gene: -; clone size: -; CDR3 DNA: TGTGCCTGGAGGGGATCTGGCACAGATACGCAGTATTTT; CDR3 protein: CAWRGSGTDTQYF
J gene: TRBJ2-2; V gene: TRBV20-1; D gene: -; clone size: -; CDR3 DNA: TGCAGTGCTTCACCGGGACTTCTAACCGGGGAGCTGTTTTTT; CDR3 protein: CSASPGLLTGELFF
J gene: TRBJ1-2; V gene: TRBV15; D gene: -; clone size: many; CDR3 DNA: TGTGCCACCAGCAGAGGGGAGCCAGAGGGTGGCTACACCTTC; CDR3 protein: CATSRGEPEGGYTF
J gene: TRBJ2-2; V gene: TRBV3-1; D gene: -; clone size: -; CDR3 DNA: TGTGCCAGCAGCCAAGATTTCCGGGGGGCGGCCGGGGAGCTGTTTTTT; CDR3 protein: CASSQDFRGAAGELFF
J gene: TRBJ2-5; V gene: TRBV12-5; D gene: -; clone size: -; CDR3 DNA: TGTGCTAGTGGTTTGTTTGGGCAGAAGGAGACCCAGTACTTC; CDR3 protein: CASGLFGQKETQYF
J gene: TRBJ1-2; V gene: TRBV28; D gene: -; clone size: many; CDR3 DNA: TGTGCCAGCACTCACAGCGTCGCAAGAGATGGCTACACCTTC; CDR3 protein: CASTHSVARDGYTF
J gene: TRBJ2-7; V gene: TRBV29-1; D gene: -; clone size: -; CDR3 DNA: TGCAGCGTTGTAGGAGGCGAGCAGTACTTC; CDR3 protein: CSVVGGEQYF
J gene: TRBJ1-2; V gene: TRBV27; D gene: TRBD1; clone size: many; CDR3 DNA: TGTGCCAGCAGTCCCGAAACGGGACAGGTTAACTATGGCTACACCTTC; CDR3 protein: CASSPETGQVNYGYTF
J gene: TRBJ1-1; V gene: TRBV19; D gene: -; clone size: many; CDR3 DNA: TGTGCCAGTACGCATAGACAGCGGAACACTGAAGCTTTCTTT; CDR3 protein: CASTHRQRNTEAFF
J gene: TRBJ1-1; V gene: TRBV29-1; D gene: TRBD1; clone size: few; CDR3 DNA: TGCAGCGTTGCCGGGACAGACCGCATGAACACTGAAGCTTTCTTT; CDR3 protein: CSVAGTDRMNTEAFF
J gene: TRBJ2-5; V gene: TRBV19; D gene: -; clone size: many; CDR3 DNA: TGTGCCAGTAGTCCCACAGACAGACAAGAGACCCAGTACTTC; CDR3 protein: CASSPTDRQETQYF
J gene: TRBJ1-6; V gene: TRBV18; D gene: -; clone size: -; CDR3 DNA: TGTGCCAGCTCCCGGTTTTCGACAGACCAAAATTCACCCCTCCACTTT; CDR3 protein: CASSRFSTDQNSPLHF
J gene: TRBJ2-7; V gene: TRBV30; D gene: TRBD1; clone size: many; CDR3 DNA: TGTGCCTGGAGTGGGACAGGGTCCGGTTTCTACGAGCAGTACTTC; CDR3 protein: CAWSGTGSGFYEQYF
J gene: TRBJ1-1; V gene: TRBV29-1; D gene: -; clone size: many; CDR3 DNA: TGCAGCTTCCTGACTAACCCCACTGAAGCTTTCTTT; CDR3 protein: CSFLTNPTEAFF
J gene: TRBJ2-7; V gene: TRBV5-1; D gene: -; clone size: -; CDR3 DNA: TGCGCCAGCAGCTTGGGGCCTTCGGGCTCCTACGAGCAGTACTTC; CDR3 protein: CASSLGPSGSYEQYF
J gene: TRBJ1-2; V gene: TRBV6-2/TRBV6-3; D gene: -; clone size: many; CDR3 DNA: TGTGCCAGCAGTTACCGCGGGACGGGCAAATTCTATGGCTACACCTTC; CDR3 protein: CASSYRGTGKFYGYTF
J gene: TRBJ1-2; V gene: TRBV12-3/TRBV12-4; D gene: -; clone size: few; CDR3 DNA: TGTGCCACGGCACGGGAAGGCGATTATGGCTACACCTTC; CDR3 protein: CATAREGDYGYTF
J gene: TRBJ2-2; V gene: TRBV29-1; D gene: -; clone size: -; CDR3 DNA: TGCAGCGCAGCACCCAGGCTTTCGGGGCTAAACACCGGGGAGCTGTTTTTT; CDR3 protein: CSAAPRLSGLNTGELFF
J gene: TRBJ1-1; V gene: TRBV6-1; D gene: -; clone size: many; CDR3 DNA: TGTGCCAGCAGTGAATTTCAAGGGACTGAAGCTTTCTTT; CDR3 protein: CASSEFQGTEAFF
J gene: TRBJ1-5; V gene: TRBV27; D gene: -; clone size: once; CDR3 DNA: TGTGCCAGCCGCCTCGGGGGGGTTCCCCTAAATCAGCCCCAGCATTTT; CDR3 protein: CASRLGGVPLNQPQHF
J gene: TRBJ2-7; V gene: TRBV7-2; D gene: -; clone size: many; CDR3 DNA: TGTGCCAGCAGCTCACCGGACGTGGCCTACGAGCAGTACTTC; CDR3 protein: CASSSPDVAYEQYF
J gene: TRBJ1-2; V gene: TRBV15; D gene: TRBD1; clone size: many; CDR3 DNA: TGTGCCACCAGCGAACAGACCGGGACAGGAATTGGCTACACCTTC; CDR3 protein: CATSEQTGTGIGYTF
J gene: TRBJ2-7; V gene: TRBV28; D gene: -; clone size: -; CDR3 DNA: TGTGCCAGCAGTCCAAAAACCCGGGACATACGGCGGCGGCAGTACTTC; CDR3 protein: CASSPKTRDIRRRQYF
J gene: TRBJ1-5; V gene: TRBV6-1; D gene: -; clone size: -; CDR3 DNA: TGTGCCAGCTTGAGGGACCCGGTCACCGATCAGCCCCAGCATTTT; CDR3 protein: CASLRDPVTDQPQHF
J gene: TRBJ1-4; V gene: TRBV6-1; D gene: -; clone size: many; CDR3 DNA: TGTGCCAGCAGCAGGGGCGCAACTAATGAAAAACTGTTTTTT; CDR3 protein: CASSRGATNEKLFF
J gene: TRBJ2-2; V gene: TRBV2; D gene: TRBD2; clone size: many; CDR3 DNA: TGTGCCAGCAGCGTTACTAGCGGGGGGACGAACACCGGGGAGCTGTTTTTT; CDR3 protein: CASSVTSGGTNTGELFF
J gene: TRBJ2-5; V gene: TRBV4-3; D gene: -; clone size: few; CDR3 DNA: TGCGCCAGCAGCCAAGAATCTCTTTTTTCGGGGGTTCTGGAGACCCAGTACTTC; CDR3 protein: CASSQESLFSGVLETQYF
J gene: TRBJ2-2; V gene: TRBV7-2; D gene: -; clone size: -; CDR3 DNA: TGTGCCAGCAGCGAAGCGCTCCGGGAGCTGTTTTTT; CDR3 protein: CASSEALRELFF
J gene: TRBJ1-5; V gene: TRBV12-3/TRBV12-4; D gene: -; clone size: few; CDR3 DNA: TGTGCCAGCGGGAAAGGTGGAAGTAGCAATCAGCCCCAGCATTTT; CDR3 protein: CASGKGGSSNQPQHF
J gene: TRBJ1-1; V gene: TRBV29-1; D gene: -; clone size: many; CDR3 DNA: TGCAGCGTGACGGGCCAAACGATGAACACTGAAGCTTTCTTT; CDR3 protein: CSVTGQTMNTEAFF
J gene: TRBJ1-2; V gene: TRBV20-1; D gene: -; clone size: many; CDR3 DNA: TGCAGTGCACTGAACAGCAACTATGGCTACACCTTC; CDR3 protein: CSALNSNYGYTF
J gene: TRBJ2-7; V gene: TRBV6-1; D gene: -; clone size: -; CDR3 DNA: TGTGCCAGCAGTCTCGGCGGGAAAGACGAGCAGTACTTC; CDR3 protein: CASSLGGKDEQYF
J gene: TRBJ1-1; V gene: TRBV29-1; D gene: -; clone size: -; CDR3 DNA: TGCAGCGTTGCCCGGGTAATGAACACTGAAGCTTTCTTT; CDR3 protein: CSVARVMNTEAFF
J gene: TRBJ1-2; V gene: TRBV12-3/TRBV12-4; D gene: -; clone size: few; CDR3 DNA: TGTGCCAGCAGTTCCGGGAGGGGTTTGGCGACACGGGGCTACACCTTC; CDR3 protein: CASSSGRGLATRGYTF
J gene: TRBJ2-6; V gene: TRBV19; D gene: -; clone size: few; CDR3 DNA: TGTGCCAGTAGTATAGGTGGGGCCAACGTCCTGACTTTC; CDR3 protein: CASSIGGANVLTF
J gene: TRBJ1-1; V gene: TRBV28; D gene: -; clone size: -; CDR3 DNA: TGTGCCAGCAGTTTTCTTAGGGGTCGCAACACTGAAGCTTTCTTT; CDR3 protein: CASSFLRGRNTEAFF
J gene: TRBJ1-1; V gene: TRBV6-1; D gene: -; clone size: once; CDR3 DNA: TGTGCCAGCAGACCAGGGGAAATCACTGAAGCTTTCTTT; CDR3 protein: CASRPGEITEAFF
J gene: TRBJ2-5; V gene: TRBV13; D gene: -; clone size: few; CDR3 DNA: TGTGCCAGCAGCGCCTTGGGTAAGACCCAGTACTTC; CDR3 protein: CASSALGKTQYF
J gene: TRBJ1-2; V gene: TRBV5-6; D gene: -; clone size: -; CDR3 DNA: TGTGCCAGCAGCCTGTCGAACAACCCCGCCTCGTGGTATGGCTACACCTTC; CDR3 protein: CASSLSNNPASWYGYTF
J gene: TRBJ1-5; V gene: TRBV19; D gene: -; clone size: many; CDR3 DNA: TGTGCCAGTAGTATCGGATCGCGGGGCAATCAGCCCCAGCATTTT; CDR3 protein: CASSIGSRGNQPQHF
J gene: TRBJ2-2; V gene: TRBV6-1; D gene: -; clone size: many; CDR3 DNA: TGTGCCAGCCAAGTAACAGCAGGGGTCACCGGGGAGCTGTTTTTT; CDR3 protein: CASQVTAGVTGELFF
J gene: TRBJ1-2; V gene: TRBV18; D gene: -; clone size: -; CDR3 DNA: TGTGCCAGCTCACCACCTTCAGTTTATGGCGACACCTTC; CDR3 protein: CASSPPSVYGDTF
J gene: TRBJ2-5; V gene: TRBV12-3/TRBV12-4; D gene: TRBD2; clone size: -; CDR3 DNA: TGTGCCAGCAGCCAGGACGGACTAGCGGGTAAAGAGACCCAGTACTTC; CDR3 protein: CASSQDGLAGKETQYF
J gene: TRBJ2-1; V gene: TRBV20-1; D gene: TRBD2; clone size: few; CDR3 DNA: TGCAGTGCTAGAGGCCCGCTAGCGGGAAATGAGCAGTTCTTC; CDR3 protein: CSARGPLAGNEQFF
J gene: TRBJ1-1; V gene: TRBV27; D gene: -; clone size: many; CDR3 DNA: TGTGCCAGCAGTTTAATGTTATCGTATGGGGGCACTGAAGCTTTCTTT; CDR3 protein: CASSLMLSYGGTEAFF
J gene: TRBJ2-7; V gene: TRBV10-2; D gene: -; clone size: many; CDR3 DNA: TGCGCCACCCACAAGTACCCCTACGAGCAGTACTTC; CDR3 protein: CATHKYPYEQYF
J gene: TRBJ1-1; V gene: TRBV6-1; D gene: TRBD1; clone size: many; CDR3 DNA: TGTGCCAGCAGTGATCCGGGACAGGGGTGGTCGGCCACTGAAGCTTTCTTT; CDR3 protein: CASSDPGQGWSATEAFF
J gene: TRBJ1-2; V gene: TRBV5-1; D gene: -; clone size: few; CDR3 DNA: TGCGCCAGCAGCTTTCGGGAGGCAACTAACTATGGCTACACCTTC; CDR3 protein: CASSFREATNYGYTF